One and the same sample provided the 15 T cell receptor beta chains below, sequenced in a study of blood T cell repertoires in COVID-19. TCRdb's copy holds only in-frame clones and misses some; the assay was immunoSEQ multiplex PCR. Counted here are 110,000 to 150,000 clones, approximately 81% occurring once; the ten biggest clones make up under 7%. Sequenced sample: PBMCs or T cells enriched from blood (not recorded which). All receptors come from a man in his forties with acute COVID-19.

Only one count was recorded for this clone. The chain links TRBV7-9 to TRBJ2-5, with D possibly being TRBD1 (6 bases). The germline CDR1 and CDR2 sequences are SEHNR and FQNEAQ (reference sequence). CDR3 length: 14 residues. Deletions cut 3 bases from V and 2 bases from J, with 10 bases between. The CDR3 DNA is TGTGCCAGCAGCTTCGGACAGATACAAGAGACCCAGTACTTC. This translates into CASSFGQIQETQYF.

The V call is TRBV30, the J call TRBJ1-2; the D is unclear. V lost 3 bases and J 4 bases, leaving 9 bases between the germline ends. In germline, CDR1 is GTSNPN, CDR2 SVGIG (reference sequence). The CDR3 covers 12 residues. CDR3 sequence (DNA): TGTGCCTGGAGCGGAGTAGGCTATGGCTACACCTTC. It is translated as CAWSGVGYGYTF.

The chain couples TRBV29-1 to TRBJ2-7; D gene ambiguous. Trimming stripped 6 bases from V and 2 bases from J, with 17 bases between. This CDR3 is 14 amino acids long. Looked up from germline, CDR1 is SQVTM and CDR2 is ANQGSEA. The CDR3 reads CSVSMWSSTYEQYF. CDR3 bases: TGCAGCGTCTCCATGTGGAGCTCAACCTACGAGCAGTACTTC.

The V gene is TRBV6-5, the J gene TRBJ2-3; 13 bases align to TRBD2. Germline V CDR1 and CDR2: MNHEY, SVGAGI. This CDR3 has 15 residues. The ends lost 5 bases at V and 4 bases at J; junction bases unmatched: 3. CDR3 nucleotides: TGTGCCAGCAGTACTAGCGGGAGGGCCTCAGATACGCAGTATTTT. Protein: CASSTSGRASDTQYF.

The table lists this clone with a few counts. V usage is TRBV28 and J usage is TRBJ2-1, with TRBD2 matching 11 bases. V shed 6 bases, J shed 8 bases, and the junction held 0 bases outside the gene matches. Per the germline V gene, CDR1 is MDHEN and CDR2 is SYDVKM. This CDR3 comprises 12 residues. CDR3 nucleotide sequence: TGTGCCAGCAGACTAGCGGGAGATGAGCAGTTCTTC. Amino acids: CASRLAGDEQFF.

J is TRBJ2-3 and V is TRBV28; 8 positions agree with TRBD2. V shed 8 bases and J 3 bases; nucleotides not matched to a gene: 13. There are 16 residues in the CDR3. Germline V gives CDR1 MDHEN, CDR2 SYDVKM. CDR3 sequence (DNA): TGTGCCAGCGCGGGACGGACTAGCTCCTCGACAGATACGCAGTATTTT. Protein product: CASAGRTSSSTDTQYF.

This rearrangement joins TRBV10-1 to TRBJ1-5; unclear D gene. Germline V gives CDR1 WNHNN, CDR2 SYGVQD (reference sequence). CDR3 length: 14 amino acids. Trimming shortened V by 7 bases and J by 0 bases, and 10 bases separated the two germline ends. CDR3: CASTPLYSNQPQHF. CDR3 nucleotides: TGCGCCAGCACCCCTCTGTATAGCAATCAGCCCCAGCATTTT.

This clone was seen only a few times. This rearrangement joins TRBV6-5 to TRBJ2-2, with unresolved D. Per the germline V gene, CDR1 is MNHEY and CDR2 is SVGAGI. Deletions cut 7 bases from V and 5 bases from J, with 11 bases between. The CDR3 runs to 13 residues. The chain's CDR3 is CASTYAGTGELFF. The CDR3 coding sequence is TGTGCCAGCACCTACGCCGGGACCGGGGAGCTGTTTTTT.

J is TRBJ2-3 and V is TRBV5-1, with D perhaps matching TRBD1 (6 bases). The germline CDR1 and CDR2 sequences are SGHRS and YFSETQ. This CDR3 is built from 15 residues. The ends were cut back, 1 base at V and 4 bases at J, with 13 bases in the middle. The CDR3 DNA reads TGCGCCAGCAGCTTGTTTGACAGGTCGTCAGATACGCAGTATTTT. Translating gives CASSLFDRSSDTQYF.

The V gene is TRBV7-6, the J gene TRBJ1-1, with 11 bases fitting TRBD1. V lost 1 base and J lost 1; bases outside the gene matches: 5. Germline V gives CDR1 SGHVS, CDR2 FNYEAQ. The CDR3 runs 17 residues. The CDR3 here is CASSLGGTGGGNTEAFF. CDR3 in DNA: TGTGCCAGCAGCTTAGGAGGGACAGGGGGAGGGAACACTGAAGCTTTCTTT.

V usage is TRBV2 and J usage is TRBJ1-1, with TRBD1 identical over 8 bases. This CDR3 contains 13 residues. With 6 bases clipped from V and 10 bases from J, the junction kept 10 bases outside the gene matches. The V gene's germline CDR1 is SNHLY and CDR2 FYNNEI. The CDR3 nucleotides are TGTGCCAGCAGCACGGACAGGGTTCAAGCAGCTTTCTTT. Translated, it gives CASSTDRVQAAFF.

In regard to this clone: The germline gene is not matched at one end of the junction; a read error may be the cause. Here the CDR3 DNA reads TGTGTCAGCAGCTCTACTTTGACAGGGGAGAGGACCGGGGAGCTGTTTTTT. It encodes CVSSSTLTGERTGELFF. This chain links TRBV7-9 with TRBJ2-2; 8 bases fit TRBD1. This CDR3 has 17 residues. In germline, CDR1 is SEHNR, CDR2 FQNEAQ (reference sequence).

J is TRBJ2-7 and V is TRBV11-2; TRBD1 aligns across 9 bases. The CDR3 covers 15 residues. V trimming: 3 bases; J trimming: 4 bases; junction bases outside the gene matches: 7. CDR1 and CDR2 from the germline V gene are SGHAT and FQNNGV. This chain's CDR3 is CASSFSPGQGYEQYF. The CDR3 DNA is TGTGCCAGCAGCTTCAGCCCTGGACAGGGGTACGAGCAGTACTTC.

The gene calls are TRBV10-1 and TRBJ2-3; 8 nucleotides line up with TRBD2. Germline CDR1 reads WNHNN; CDR2 reads SYGVQD (reference sequence). V dropped 5 bases and J dropped 4; count of bases not matched to a gene: 14. The length of the CDR3 is 17 residues. CDR3 sequence reads: CASSKTPGGAPADTQYF. In DNA, the CDR3 is TGCGCCAGCAGTAAAACCCCGGGGGGGGCGCCGGCAGATACGCAGTATTTT.

The chain couples TRBV7-2 to TRBJ2-7, with 11 positions matching TRBD2. Per the germline V gene, CDR1 is SGHTA and CDR2 is FQGNSA. The CDR3 contains 14 residues. V gave up 5 bases and J gave up 6 bases; unmatched junction bases: 6. Here the CDR3 DNA reads TGTGCCAGCAGCCCGGGACTAGCGGTATTCGAGCAGTACTTC. It specifies CASSPGLAVFEQYF.